These T cell receptor beta chains were read from a single sample in a study of cytomegalovirus exposure and HLA in healthy donors. Method: immunoSEQ multiplex PCR; TCRdb's copy keeps in-frame clones and lacks some. The repertoire includes 140,000 to 150,000 clones, about nine tenths of them detected once, and 0.6% to 0.8% sits in the top ten. Sequenced sample: PBMCs. The receptors come from a man between 18 and 35 years old in good health and CMV-seronegative. CDR3s include the opening cysteine and the closing phenylalanine or tryptophan. The D gene is left open where the match is weak. Rows give clone size only sometimes, using once, few, many, or a class for an expanded clone.

d_gene	v_gene	abundance	j_gene	CDR3aa	CDR3nt
-	TRBV11-3	-	TRBJ1-1	CASSLRGSAGVYTEAFF	TGTGCCAGCAGCTTAAGGGGTTCGGCAGGGGTGTACACTGAAGCTTTCTTT
TRBD1	TRBV18	-	TRBJ1-1	CASSSIRTDRGTEAFF	TGTGCCAGCTCCAGCATCCGAACGGACAGGGGCACTGAAGCTTTCTTT
TRBD1	TRBV14	-	TRBJ2-5	CASSHPTGLERTQYF	TGTGCCAGCAGCCACCCGACAGGGTTGGAGCGGACCCAGTACTTC
-	TRBV10-3	-	TRBJ1-1	CAISYTENTEAFF	TGTGCCATCAGTTATACAGAGAACACTGAAGCTTTCTTT
-	TRBV27	-	TRBJ1-4	CASSLLAGNEKLFF	TGTGCCAGCAGTTTGTTGGCAGGGAATGAAAAACTGTTTTTT
-	TRBV5-4	-	TRBJ1-3	CASSFSVSGNTIYF	TGTGCCAGCAGCTTCTCTGTCTCTGGAAACACCATATATTTT
-	TRBV10-3	-	TRBJ1-1	CAIRGDRLGNTEAFF	TGTGCCATCAGGGGCGACAGGTTGGGGAACACTGAAGCTTTCTTT
TRBD2	TRBV7-3	-	TRBJ2-3	CASSIGLAGPDTQYF	TGTGCCAGCAGCATCGGACTAGCGGGGCCAGATACGCAGTATTTT
-	TRBV7-9	-	TRBJ1-3	CASSPTSSLGDTIYF	TGTGCCAGCAGCCCGACGAGCTCCCTCGGAGACACCATATATTTT
TRBD1	TRBV18	-	TRBJ1-3	CASSLGQGLGNTIYF	TGTGCCAGCTCACTGGGACAGGGTCTTGGAAACACCATATATTTT
-	TRBV2	-	TRBJ1-5	CASRGLPNSNQPQHF	TGTGCCAGCAGGGGACTCCCTAATAGCAATCAGCCCCAGCATTTT
TRBD2	TRBV9	-	TRBJ2-1	CASSAGISGGEEQFF	TGTGCCAGCAGCGCAGGAATTAGCGGGGGGGAGGAGCAGTTCTTC
TRBD1	TRBV7-2	-	TRBJ1-2	CASSPPDRDYGYTF	TGTGCCAGCAGCCCACCGGACAGGGACTATGGCTACACCTTC
-	TRBV19	-	TRBJ2-1	CASRAGYRKSYNEQFF	TGTGCCAGCCGGGCAGGGTATCGAAAATCCTACAATGAGCAGTTCTTC
-	TRBV9	-	TRBJ1-3	CASSPSGGHSGNTIYF	TGTGCCAGCAGCCCCTCGGGGGGACACTCTGGAAACACCATATATTTT
TRBD2	TRBV9	once	TRBJ2-1	CASSVGLAGPSSYNEQFF	TGTGCCAGCAGCGTCGGACTAGCGGGGCCGAGCTCCTACAATGAGCAGTTCTTC
-	TRBV30	once	TRBJ1-4	CAWSASALRGGKLFF	TGTGCCTGGAGTGCCAGCGCCCTCCGGGGAGGAAAACTGTTTTTT
TRBD1	TRBV6-5	-	TRBJ1-5	CASRSGRGLHQPQHF	TGTGCCAGCAGGAGCGGCAGGGGGCTCCATCAGCCCCAGCATTTT
TRBD1	TRBV18	-	TRBJ1-4	CASSPGQGVNEKLFF	TGTGCCAGCTCACCAGGACAGGGAGTTAATGAAAAACTGTTTTTT
-	TRBV7-2	-	TRBJ2-3	CASSLTPGARTSTDTQYF	TGTGCCAGCAGCTTAACCCCGGGCGCTCGGACTAGCACAGATACGCAGTATTTT
TRBD1	TRBV5-1	-	TRBJ1-1	CASSLDPGTGGSAFF	TGCGCCAGCAGCTTGGACCCCGGGACAGGGGGCTCGGCTTTCTTT
TRBD1	TRBV7-3	-	TRBJ1-2	CASSSGQGGYGYTF	TGTGCCAGCAGCTCGGGACAGGGGGGTTATGGCTACACCTTC
TRBD2	TRBV30	-	TRBJ2-3	CAWTRGGTGADTQYF	TGTGCCTGGACCCGGGGGGGCACGGGTGCAGATACGCAGTATTTT
-	TRBV9	-	TRBJ2-1	CASSGGLTYNEQFF	TGTGCCAGCAGCGGGGGACTCACATACAATGAGCAGTTCTTC
-	TRBV18	-	TRBJ1-1	CASSPPGQLNTEAFF	TGTGCCAGCTCACCACCTGGACAGCTGAACACTGAAGCTTTCTTT
-	TRBV13	-	TRBJ1-5	CASSLGRGRRNQPQHF	TGTGCCAGCAGCTTAGGCCGAGGGCGGAGAAATCAGCCCCAGCATTTT
-	TRBV27	-	TRBJ2-3	CASSLRLADTQYF	TGTGCCAGCAGTTTGAGACTAGCAGATACGCAGTATTTT
-	TRBV27	-	TRBJ1-1	CASSFTGTLMNTEAFF	TGTGCCAGCAGCTTCACAGGAACGCTAATGAACACTGAAGCTTTCTTT
TRBD2	TRBV4-2	-	TRBJ2-3	CASSLGRADGTDTQYF	TGTGCCAGCAGCCTTGGGAGGGCGGACGGCACAGATACGCAGTATTTT
-	TRBV4-1	-	TRBJ1-1	CASSHDTDQAFF	TGCGCCAGCAGCCACGACACCGACCAAGCTTTCTTT
TRBD1	TRBV13	-	TRBJ1-4	CASSLRDRGGEKLFF	TGTGCCAGCAGCTTAAGGGACAGGGGGGGTGAAAAACTGTTTTTT
-	TRBV11-2	-	TRBJ1-3	CASSTTGYLGNTIYF	TGTGCCAGCAGCACCACAGGGTATCTTGGAAACACCATATATTTT
-	TRBV6-5	-	TRBJ1-2	CASTDLGVGGYGYTF	TGTGCCAGCACCGACCTCGGGGTCGGCGGCTATGGCTACACCTTC
TRBD2	TRBV7-2	-	TRBJ2-3	CASSLGLAARTDTQYF	TGTGCCAGCAGCCTCGGACTAGCGGCTCGCACAGATACGCAGTATTTT
-	TRBV7-8	-	TRBJ1-4	CASSPNQGFRELFF	TGTGCCAGCAGCCCCAATCAGGGTTTCAGGGAACTGTTTTTT
-	TRBV5-4	once	TRBJ2-3	CASRSKGLSTDTQYF	TGTGCCAGCAGAAGTAAGGGACTCAGCACAGATACGCAGTATTTT
TRBD1	TRBV6-5	-	TRBJ1-1	CASSYQQGKNTEAFF	TGTGCCAGCAGTTACCAACAGGGGAAAAACACTGAAGCTTTCTTT
-	TRBV28	few	TRBJ1-1	CASRRRGDLNTEAFF	TGTGCCAGCAGGAGGAGGGGAGACTTGAACACTGAAGCTTTCTTT
-	TRBV25-1	-	TRBJ2-1	CASSTGDWTGRSYNEQFF	TGTGCCAGCAGTACTGGGGACTGGACGGGGCGCTCCTACAATGAGCAGTTCTTC
-	TRBV11-2	-	TRBJ1-1	CASSLWGGEAFF	TGTGCCAGCAGCTTATGGGGGGGTGAAGCTTTCTTT
-	TRBV5-1	-	TRBJ1-1	CASSGPSTSTEAFF	TGCGCCAGCAGTGGGCCCTCTACGAGCACTGAAGCTTTCTTT
-	TRBV27	-	TRBJ1-5	CASSLQATGLAQPQHF	TGTGCCAGCAGTTTGCAGGCAACAGGGTTAGCTCAGCCCCAGCATTTT
TRBD1	TRBV19	-	TRBJ1-4	CASSTRGRGQGSSTNEKLFF	TGTGCCAGTAGTACGCGTGGACGGGGACAGGGATCATCAACTAATGAAAAACTGTTTTTT
-	TRBV5-6	-	TRBJ2-2	CASNSAVGELFF	TGTGCCAGCAATAGTGCTGTTGGGGAGCTGTTTTTT
-	TRBV7-9	-	TRBJ1-1	CASSATENTEAFF	TGTGCCAGCAGCGCGACAGAGAACACTGAAGCTTTCTTT
-	TRBV29-1	-	TRBJ1-2	CSVDPGGQVYGYTF	TGCAGCGTTGATCCGGGAGGACAAGTCTATGGCTACACCTTC
TRBD2	TRBV10-1	-	TRBJ2-3	CASSESGLAGDTQYF	TGCGCCAGCAGTGAGTCCGGTTTAGCGGGAGATACGCAGTATTTT
-	TRBV5-4	-	TRBJ2-7	CASSLETASYEQYF	TGTGCCAGCAGCTTGGAGACAGCCTCCTACGAGCAGTACTTC
-	TRBV28	many	TRBJ2-5	CASALLAFETQYF	TGTGCCAGTGCCCTACTAGCTTTTGAGACCCAGTACTTC
-	TRBV18	-	TRBJ1-1	CASSPYAGLNTEAFF	TGTGCCAGCTCACCCTACGCGGGGTTGAACACTGAAGCTTTCTTT
TRBD1	TRBV13	-	TRBJ2-5	CASSRTGLLGDQETQYF	TGTGCCAGCAGCCGGACAGGGCTATTGGGAGACCAAGAGACCCAGTACTTC